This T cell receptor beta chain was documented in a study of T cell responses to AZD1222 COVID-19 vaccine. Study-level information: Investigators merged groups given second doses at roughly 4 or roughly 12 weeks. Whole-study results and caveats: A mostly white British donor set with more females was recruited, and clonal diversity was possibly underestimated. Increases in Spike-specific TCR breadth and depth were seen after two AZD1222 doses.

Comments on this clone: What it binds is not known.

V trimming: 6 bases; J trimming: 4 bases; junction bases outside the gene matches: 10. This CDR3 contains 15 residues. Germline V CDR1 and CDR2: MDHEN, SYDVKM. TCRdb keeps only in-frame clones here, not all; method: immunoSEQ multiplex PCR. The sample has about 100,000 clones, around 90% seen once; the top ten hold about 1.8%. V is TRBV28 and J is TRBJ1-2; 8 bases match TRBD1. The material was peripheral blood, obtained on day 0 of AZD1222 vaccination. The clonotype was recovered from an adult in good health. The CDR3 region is CASSEGGQGGYGYTF. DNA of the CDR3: TGTGCCAGCAGCGAGGGAGGACAGGGAGGCTATGGCTACACCTTC.